The sequence of this TCR beta chain was determined in a study of OX40 agonist ivuxolimab in advanced cancers. Overall study context: The eligibility criteria allowed prior anti-PD-1, anti-PD-L1 or anti-CTLA-4 therapy, and around 38% had some. The study reported partial responses in three patients: one hepatocellular carcinoma, two cutaneous melanoma.

The CDR3 spans 18 residues. The V gene's germline CDR1 is SGHAT and CDR2 FQNNGV. Trimming shortened V by 5 bases and J by 0 bases, and 21 bases separated the two germline ends. Findings and caveats of the study: A proportion of nonresponders additionally exhibited low normalized T-cell clonal expansion.

This clone has only one observation. Its antigen is unknown. Profiled with immunoSEQ multiplex PCR; TCRdb holds only in-frame clones, not every one. The table shows 65,000 to 100,000 clones, with roughly 80% occurring only once. The sequence was obtained from an adult with an advanced solid tumor such as melanoma, head and neck, liver or kidney cancer. The material was CD4+ or CD8+ T cells sorted from blood, obtained in a trial of the OX40 agonist ivuxolimab. The V and J genes are TRBV11-2 and TRBJ2-3; maybe TRBD2 (5 bases). In DNA form, the CDR3 reads TGTGCCAGCAGCCCAGAGGGTACTTCCTCGGGGAGCACAGATACGCAGTATTTT. Protein: CASSPEGTSSGSTDTQYF.